This passage covers 2 T cell receptor beta chains from one sample sequenced in a study of cytotoxic CD8 clonotypes in ibrutinib-treated CLL. Measured with immunoSEQ multiplex PCR; TCRdb has only the in-frame clones, and not every one. The repertoire holds 250,000 to 350,000 clones, about 72% seen once, with approximately 5.6% in the top ten. The source material was PBMCs, sampled at disease progression, from a patient treated with ibrutinib. The receptors originated from a human donor with chronic lymphocytic leukemia.

This chain links TRBV29-1 with TRBJ1-1, with D hard to call. Per germline, CDR1 SQVTM and CDR2 ANQGSEA. The CDR3 sequence is 12 residues long. Trimming removed 2 bases at V and 1 base at J, with 5 bases between. The CDR3 loop reads CSVERQNTEAFF. The CDR3 bases are TGCAGCGTTGAAAGACAGAACACTGAAGCTTTCTTT.

This clone was recorded once. The J gene is TRBJ2-7, the V gene TRBV15; D gene unclear. The germline V and J ends were trimmed by 0 bases and 6 bases, with 15 bases remaining between them. Germline V CDR1 and CDR2: LNHNV, YYDKDF (reference sequence). This CDR3 is 15 amino acids long. The CDR3 spells CATSRDQTKVGEQYF. In nucleotides, the CDR3 is TGTGCCACCAGCAGAGATCAAACGAAGGTCGGCGAGCAGTACTTC. Drawing the rest from reference TRBV15 and TRBJ2-7, the complete variable domain is DAMVIQNPRYQVTQFGKPVTLSCSQTLNHNVMYWYQQKSSQAPKLLFHYYDKDFNNEADTPDNFQSRRPNTSFCFLDIRSPGLGDTAMYLCATSRDQTKVGEQYFGPGTRLTVT.